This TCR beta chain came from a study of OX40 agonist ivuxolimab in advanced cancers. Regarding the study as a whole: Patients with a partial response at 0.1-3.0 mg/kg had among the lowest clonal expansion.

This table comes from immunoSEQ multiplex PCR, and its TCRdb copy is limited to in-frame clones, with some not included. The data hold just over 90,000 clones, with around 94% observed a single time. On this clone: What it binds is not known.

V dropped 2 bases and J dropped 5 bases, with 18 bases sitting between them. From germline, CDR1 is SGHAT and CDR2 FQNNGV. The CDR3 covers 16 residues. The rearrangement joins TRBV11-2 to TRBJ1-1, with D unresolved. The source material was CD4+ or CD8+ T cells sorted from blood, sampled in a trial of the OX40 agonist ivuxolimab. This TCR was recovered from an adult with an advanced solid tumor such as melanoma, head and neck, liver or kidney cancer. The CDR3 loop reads CASSLRGGLRRTEAFF. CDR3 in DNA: TGTGCCAGCAGCTTAAGAGGCGGACTGCGGAGGACTGAAGCTTTCTTT. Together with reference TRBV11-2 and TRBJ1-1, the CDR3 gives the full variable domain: EAGVAQSPRYKIIEKRQSVAFWCNPISGHATLYWYQQILGQGPKLLIQFQNNGVVDDSQLPKDRFSAERLKGVDSTLKIQPAKLEDSAVYLCASSLRGGLRRTEAFFGQGTRLTVV.